The T cell receptor (beta chain) under discussion was sequenced for a study of graft-versus-host responses after intestinal transplantation listed by TCRdb under 2021. In terms of the full investigation: The transplants that recipients received were multivisceral, liver-intestinal, or isolated intestinal. All recipients received anti-thymocyte globulin induction followed by maintenance tacrolimus and steroids for approximately 3 years. Bulk TCR-beta CDR3 sequencing was used to track graft-versus-host and host-versus-graft alloreactive T cell clones in the graft, circulation and bone marrow after intestinal transplantation. Alloreactive clones were identified by sequencing pre-transplant mixed lymphocyte reaction products and comparing them with unstimulated pre-transplant donor and recipient T cells. A cohort of about 25 intestinal transplant recipients, including one retransplant, was enrolled, and a few patients lacking pretransplant specimens were excluded. A peak of at least 4% donor T cells among recipient peripheral blood mononuclear cells was the definition used for donor T cell macrochimerism. Instead of going to the commercial service, samples from a few later patients were sequenced in-house on an Illumina MiSeq and processed with MiXCR.

The library was produced with the immunoSEQ multiplex PCR assay. For most patients, genomic DNA was isolated with the Qiagen DNeasy Blood and Tissue Kit and shipped frozen to Adaptive Biotechnologies for TCR sequencing. High-throughput TCR-beta CDR3 sequencing of genomic DNA from most patients was performed by Adaptive Biotechnologies. The paper's processing steps were these. TCR sequencing data for 15 to 20 patients were retrieved from Adaptive's ImmunoSEQ software; three other patients were processed with MiXCR and VDJtools. To correct CD4 versus CD8 sorting errors, sequences present in both subsets at a frequency ratio below 5:1 were removed. CDR3 nucleotide sequences shared by donor and recipient were removed because the origin of these sequences could not be assigned. To count as alloreactive, a clone needed at least 2-fold expansion over unstimulated cells and a minimum CFSE-low frequency of 0.002% (template counts) or 0.001% (read counts). Clones detected in sequenced pre-transplant spleen, lymph node, or MLR CFSE-low populations of the donor or recipient were defined as mappable. Cumulative frequency of alloreactive clones was calculated as a percentage of all sequences weighted by copy number. TCRdb's version of the immuneACCESS table is confined to in-frame rearrangements and falls short of the full clone set. An unresolved V gene accounts for under half of the shortfall where checked; the remainder is of unknown origin. The V and J calls and clone size are taken from that table; D and trimming were inferred from the DNA. Within this sample are roughly 15,000 clones, with more than 35% of them counted one time only. Of the sample, more than 0.85% falls within the top ten clones.

CDR1 and CDR2 are drawn from the germline V gene: SGHAT, FQNNGV. Relative to germline, V is missing 2 bases and J is missing 7 bases, with 16 bases of the junction outside any gene match. The CDR3, cysteine through phenylalanine, is 18 amino acids long. The read is trimmed to its CDR3 DNA, 54 bases read in frame from base 1. The paper's findings and limits, for the study overall: GvH clones were detected in recipient bone marrow, and some of these GvH clones were observed earlier in ileal mucosa or blood, consistent with an intestinal mucosal origin. The relatively low number and heterogeneity of intestinal transplant patients limited the conclusions. In the allografts of patients with donor T cell macrochimerism, GvH to HvG T cell clonal ratios were high. Early after transplant, declines in HvG clones were associated with peak levels of circulating GvH clones.

The time point label corresponds to: cells obtained before transplantation from donor or recipient. In the mixed lymphocyte reactions, roughly 200,000 CFSE-labeled pre-transplant responders were plated with roughly 200,000 irradiated violet-dye-labeled stimulators and cultured for approximately 6 days. After the mixed lymphocyte reaction, proliferating CD3+CD4+CFSE-low and CD3+CD8+CFSE-low responder cells were FACS-sorted on a BD Influx sorter. Only a few counts were recorded for this clone. Base qualities are not at hand, and no much larger clone is one base apart. The sequence links TRBV11-2 to TRBJ2-1; the junction holds 8 bases that match TRBD2. The starting material was alloreactive CD4+ T cells from a mixed lymphocyte reaction culture, obtained before intestinal transplant. The cell subset or site label here, explained by the study, means: CFSE-low proliferating T cells sorted from roughly six-day pre-transplant mixed lymphocyte reaction (GvH or HvG direction). The receptor was derived from a human patient who received an intestinal transplant. Here is the DNA: TGTGCCAGCAGCTTATTTGCGGCTGTGGGACTAGGGTGGAATGAGCAGTTCTTC. Its amino acids are CASSLFAAVGLGWNEQFF.